A single sample gave rise to the 13 T cell receptor beta chains below, sequenced in a study of cytomegalovirus exposure and HLA in healthy donors. Both 60 Vbeta primers and 13 Jbeta primers went into the PCR. Method: immunoSEQ multiplex PCR; TCRdb's copy keeps in-frame clones and lacks some. There are about 89,000 clones in the sample; more than 65% occur only once, and about 2.5% lies in the top ten. The sample was PBMCs. These receptors were collected from a man aged 25 to 40 in good health and CMV-seronegative.

The chain has TRBV6-5 and TRBJ2-7; 9 bases line up with TRBD2. The germline V gene has CDR1 MNHEY and CDR2 SVGAGI. Unmatched junction bases numbered 7, after V lost 5 bases and J lost 2 bases. The CDR3 sequence is 15 residues long. This CDR3 is CASSVLAGDPYEQYF. The CDR3 DNA is TGTGCCAGCAGTGTACTAGCGGGTGACCCCTACGAGCAGTACTTC.

The chain employs TRBV6-6 and TRBJ1-1; 7 bases agree with TRBD1. The CDR3 covers 16 residues. CDR1 MNHNY and CDR2 SVGAGI come from the germline V gene (reference sequence). The junction had 5 bases not matched to a gene; V was cut back by 0 bases and J by 1 base. The CDR3 sequence is CASSYSLGGGNTEAFF. CDR3 nucleotide sequence: TGTGCCAGCAGTTACTCGTTAGGGGGCGGGAACACTGAAGCTTTCTTT.

The chain couples TRBV28 to TRBJ1-3; tentatively, D is TRBD1 (5 bases). Trimming pared 5 bases from V and 1 base from J, leaving 12 bases between. There are 15 residues in the CDR3. In germline, CDR1 is MDHEN, CDR2 SYDVKM. In nucleotides, the CDR3 is TGTGCCAGCAGTCCCGACGGGGGATCTGGAAACACCATATATTTT. Encoded protein: CASSPDGGSGNTIYF.

This clone was recorded only once. This sequence joins TRBV2 and TRBJ1-5, with 8 positions matching TRBD1. The CDR3 is 15 residues long. Germline V lookup: CDR1 SNHLY, CDR2 FYNNEI. After removal of 8 bases from V and 6 bases from J, the junction contained 12 bases not matched to a gene. The CDR3 protein is CASLDGQGRGQPQHF. The CDR3 DNA reads as TGTGCCAGCCTTGATGGACAGGGAAGGGGTCAGCCCCAGCATTTT.

Regarding this clone: Other DNA variants within this sample encode the same CDR3. The J gene is TRBJ1-5, the V gene TRBV6-1, with D maybe TRBD1 (5 bases). CDR3 length: 14 amino acids. V gave up 2 bases and J gave up 7 bases, with 12 bases separating them. Germline values: CDR1 MNHNS, CDR2 SASEGT. The CDR3 sequence is CASSENAGNQPQHF. The DNA for the CDR3 is TGTGCCAGCAGTGAAAATGCAGGGAACCAGCCCCAGCATTTT.

This chain joins TRBV19 and TRBJ1-1; a weak D match, TRBD1 (5 bases). Per germline, CDR1 LNHDA and CDR2 SQIVND (reference sequence). CDR3 size: 13 residues. The germline V and J ends were trimmed by 0 bases and 4 bases, with 6 bases remaining between them. The CDR3 protein is CASSIDRATEAFF. The CDR3 bases are TGTGCCAGTAGTATAGACAGGGCCACTGAAGCTTTCTTT.

The chain carries TRBV5-1 and TRBJ2-7; 7 nucleotides line up with TRBD1. CDR3 length: 16 residues. Germline trimming cut 4 bases from V and 3 bases from J; bases unmatched to any gene: 13. Per the germline V gene, CDR1 is SGHRS and CDR2 is YFSETQ. The CDR3 bases are TGCGCCAGCAGCCCCAACAGGGGAAGGATCGTCTACGAGCAGTACTTC. This translates into CASSPNRGRIVYEQYF.

V is TRBV7-6 and J is TRBJ2-3, with 8 positions matching TRBD2. The germline CDR1 and CDR2 sequences are SGHVS and FNYEAQ. The CDR3 runs to 16 residues. The ends lost 3 bases at V and 2 bases at J; junction bases unmatched: 7. The CDR3 protein is CASSLLWRGDTDTQYF. Written as DNA, the CDR3 is TGTGCCAGCAGCTTGTTGTGGCGGGGGGACACAGATACGCAGTATTTT.

This clone came up a few times. This chain joins TRBV6-1 and TRBJ1-5; D uncertain. The CDR3 has 15 residues. V was cut by 3 bases and J by 3 bases, with 12 bases left in between. CDR1 and CDR2 from the germline V gene are MNHNS and SASEGT. The CDR3 spells CASSDPGPYNQPQHF. In nucleotides, the CDR3 is TGTGCCAGCAGTGATCCAGGCCCGTACAATCAGCCCCAGCATTTT.

The V call is TRBV18, the J call TRBJ2-1; possibly TRBD2 for D (7 bases). The CDR3 is 16 amino acids. The V gene lost 0 bases and the J gene lost 4 bases, with 13 bases spanning the gap. Germline lookup yields CDR1 KGHSH and CDR2 LQKENI. The CDR3 nucleotides read TGTGCCAGCTCACCACCCTTGGCGGGGGCATACAATGAGCAGTTCTTC. This translates into CASSPPLAGAYNEQFF. Supplemented by reference TRBV18 and TRBJ2-1, the full variable domain reads NAGVMQNPRHLVRRRGQEARLRCSPMKGHSHVYWYRQLPEEGLKFMVYLQKENIIDESGMPKERFSAEFPKEGPSILRIQQVVRGDSAAYFCASSPPLAGAYNEQFFGPGTRLTVL.

The rearrangement links TRBV4-1 to TRBJ2-7, with 7 nucleotides matching TRBD1. The V segment lost 5 bases and the J segment 6 bases; nucleotides outside the gene matches: 4. This CDR3 is 12 amino acids long. Germline V gene sequence: CDR1 MGHRA, CDR2 YSYEKL. The DNA of the CDR3 is TGCGCCAGCAGCAGAACAGGGGTCGAGCAGTACTTC. Translating gives CASSRTGVEQYF.

The chain carries TRBV12-5 and TRBJ2-1; 7 bases map to TRBD2. Germline trimming cut 0 bases from V and 0 bases from J; bases unmatched to any gene: 11. Germline assignment: CDR1 LGHNT and CDR2 FRNRAP. This CDR3 is built from 19 residues. The CDR3 region has the DNA TGTGCTAGTGGTTTGGTATTCGGGCTAGCGGACACCTCCTACAATGAGCAGTTCTTC. It codes for CASGLVFGLADTSYNEQFF.

V usage is TRBV11-3 and J usage is TRBJ2-5, with TRBD2 matching over 9 bases. The germline V gene encodes CDR1 SGHNT and CDR2 YENEEA. This CDR3 region has 14 residues. Losses at the gene ends were 5 bases for V and 1 base for J; bases not matched to a gene: 2. The CDR3 here is CASSMRGGQETQYF. The CDR3 coding sequence is TGTGCCAGCAGCATGCGGGGGGGCCAAGAGACCCAGTACTTC.